Below, one T cell receptor beta chain is given with its context. Source study methods: Reference gene primer amplification in the assay estimated nucleated cell counts. Method: immunoSEQ multiplex PCR; TCRdb's copy keeps in-frame clones and lacks some. V and J calls and clone size are given by that table; D and trimming were obtained from the DNA. In the table there are 150,000 to 200,000 clones, around 87% of which are singletons. The source of the sample is a study of blood T cell repertoires in COVID-19. Study-level background: The origin of the acute and convalescent COVID-19 samples was the United States, Italy and Spain.

Recruited during active infection, patients (from Seattle) were subsequently followed longitudinally. The CDR3 has 13 residues. Per the germline V gene, CDR1 is MDHEN and CDR2 is SYDVKM. The V and J ends lost 5 bases and 6 bases respectively, with 11 bases between them. This TCR was sampled from a woman in her sixties or seventies with COVID-19, enrolled during active disease. The sequencing input was peripheral blood. The chain carries TRBV28 and TRBJ2-1; D may be TRBD1 (5 bases). Written as DNA, the CDR3 is TGTGCCAGCAGTAGAGACAGATTCAATGAGCAGTTCTTC. It translates to CASSRDRFNEQFF.